These 9 T cell receptor beta chains share one sample of origin, sequenced in a study of PD-1 blockade in classical Hodgkin lymphoma. Every patient experienced relapse after autologous stem cell transplantation, and brentuximab vedotin exposure varied. Assay: immunoSEQ multiplex PCR; the TCRdb copy retains only in-frame clones and omits some. The data hold about 23,000 clones, with around 81% observed a single time. The sample was peripheral blood mononuclear cells (PBMCs), taken before the second cycle of nivolumab. These receptors all come from a human donor with classical Hodgkin lymphoma.

The rearrangement links TRBV5-5 to TRBJ2-5, with TRBD2 matching over 11 bases. Per the germline V gene, CDR1 is SGHKS and CDR2 is YYEKEE (reference sequence). The ends lost 0 bases at V and 4 bases at J; junction bases unmatched: 17. This CDR3 has 20 amino acids. This chain's CDR3 is CASSLGVGLTLAGARETQYF. The CDR3 bases are TGTGCCAGCAGCTTGGGAGTGGGTCTAACACTAGCGGGAGCGAGAGAGACCCAGTACTTC.

The chain employs TRBV12-5 and TRBJ2-1; the match to TRBD2 covers 10 bases. V shed 5 bases, J shed 9 bases, and the junction held 10 bases outside the gene matches. There are 15 residues in the CDR3. Germline V gene sequence: CDR1 LGHNT, CDR2 FRNRAP. The CDR3 protein is CASGHSSGSISEQFF. The CDR3 DNA sequence: TGTGCTAGTGGTCATTCTAGCGGGAGTATTTCTGAGCAGTTCTTC.

This chain uses TRBV18 with TRBJ2-1; the D is unclear. The V gene's germline CDR1 is KGHSH and CDR2 LQKENI. The V and J ends lost 6 bases and 7 bases respectively, with 7 bases between them. CDR3 length equals 11 residues. The CDR3 DNA reads TGTGCCAGCTCCACAAGGAATGAGCAGTTCTTC. Its translation is CASSTRNEQFF. Looking up the rest from reference TRBV18 and TRBJ2-1 gives the full variable domain: NAGVMQNPRHLVRRRGQEARLRCSPMKGHSHVYWYRQLPEEGLKFMVYLQKENIIDESGMPKERFSAEFPKEGPSILRIQQVVRGDSAAYFCASSTRNEQFFGPGTRLTVL.

There are a few counts of this clone. V usage is TRBV6-5 and J usage is TRBJ2-7; tentatively, D is TRBD2 (5 bases). V was clipped by 0 bases and J by 2 bases, with 11 bases between them. CDR3 length: 15 amino acids. CDR1 MNHEY and CDR2 SVGAGI come from the germline V gene. CDR3 region: CASSYSTLRAYEQYF. CDR3 sequence (DNA): TGTGCCAGCAGTTACTCTACCTTGCGGGCCTACGAGCAGTACTTC.

The chain couples TRBV19 to TRBJ1-5; D gene unclear. Trimming cost V 3 bases and J 3 bases, with 9 bases left between them. The CDR3 totals 14 residues. Per the germline V gene, CDR1 is LNHDA and CDR2 is SQIVND (reference sequence). In DNA form, the CDR3 reads TGTGCCAGTAGTATCTTATACAACAATCAGCCCCAGCATTTT. Translated: CASSILYNNQPQHF.

This chain connects TRBV2 to TRBJ1-1; D remains ambiguous. The CDR3 runs 14 residues. Between the trimmed V and J ends, which lost 4 bases and 0 bases, there was a span of 9 bases. CDR1 and CDR2 (germline): SNHLY, FYNNEI. The CDR3: CASSVAQMNTEAFF. The CDR3 nucleotides read TGTGCCAGCAGTGTCGCGCAGATGAACACTGAAGCTTTCTTT. Supplemented by reference TRBV2 and TRBJ1-1, the full variable domain reads EPEVTQTPSHQVTQMGQEVILRCVPISNHLYFYWYRQILGQKVEFLVSFYNNEISEKSEIFDDQFSVERPDGSNFTLKIRSTKLEDSAMYFCASSVAQMNTEAFFGQGTRLTVV.

By frequency in the sample, this clone is medium-sized. The V call is TRBV30, the J call TRBJ2-2; D call uncertain. Germline CDR1 and CDR2: GTSNPN and SVGIG (reference sequence). The CDR3 has 13 amino acids. The V and J ends lost 2 bases and 2 bases respectively, with 6 bases between them. The chain's CDR3 is CAWSILNTGELFF. The CDR3 DNA follows: TGTGCCTGGAGTATCCTTAACACCGGGGAGCTGTTTTTT. Variable domain in full (rest from reference TRBV30 and TRBJ2-2): SQTIHQWPATLVQPVGSPLSLECTVEGTSNPNLYWYRQAAGRGLQLLFYSVGIGQISSEVPQNLSASRPQDRQFILSSKKLLLSDSGFYLCAWSILNTGELFFGEGSRLTVL.

This rearrangement joins TRBV6-1 to TRBJ1-5; 8 nucleotides line up with TRBD1. Germline CDR1 MNHNS, CDR2 SASEGT. The CDR3 has 16 residues. The ends lost 2 bases at V and 7 bases at J; junction bases unmatched: 10. The CDR3 is CASSELQGAGGQPQHF. The CDR3 DNA sequence: TGTGCCAGCAGTGAACTCCAGGGGGCGGGAGGCCAGCCCCAGCATTTT.

V usage is TRBV27 and J usage is TRBJ1-1; TRBD1 might be the D (6 bases). V was shortened by 6 bases and J by 3 bases, with 8 bases between the two germline ends. Germline CDR1 is MNHEY and CDR2 is SMNVEV (reference sequence). The CDR3 is made up of 12 amino acids. In DNA form, the CDR3 reads TGTGCCAGCAGGGACAGTCACACTGAAGCTTTCTTT. It is translated as CASRDSHTEAFF.